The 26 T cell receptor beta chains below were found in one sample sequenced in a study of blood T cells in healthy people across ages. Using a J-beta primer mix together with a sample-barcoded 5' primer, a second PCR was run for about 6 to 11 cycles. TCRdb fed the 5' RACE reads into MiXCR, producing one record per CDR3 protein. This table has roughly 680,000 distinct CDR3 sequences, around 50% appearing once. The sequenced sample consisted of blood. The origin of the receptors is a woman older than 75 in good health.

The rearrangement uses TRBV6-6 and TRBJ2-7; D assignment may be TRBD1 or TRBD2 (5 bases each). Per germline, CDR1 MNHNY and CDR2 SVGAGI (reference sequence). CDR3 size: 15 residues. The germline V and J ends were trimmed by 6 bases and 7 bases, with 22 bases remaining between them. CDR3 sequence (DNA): TGTGCCAGCAGCCCCCCCCGGGGCACCTACAATGAGCAGTACTTC. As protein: CASSPPRGTYNEQYF.

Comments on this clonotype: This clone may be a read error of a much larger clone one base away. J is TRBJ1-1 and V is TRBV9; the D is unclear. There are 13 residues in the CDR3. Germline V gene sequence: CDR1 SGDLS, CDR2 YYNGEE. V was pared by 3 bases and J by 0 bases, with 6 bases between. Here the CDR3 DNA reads TGTGCCAGCAGCGCGTCAGTGAACACTGAAGCTTTCTTT. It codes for CASSASVNTEAFF.

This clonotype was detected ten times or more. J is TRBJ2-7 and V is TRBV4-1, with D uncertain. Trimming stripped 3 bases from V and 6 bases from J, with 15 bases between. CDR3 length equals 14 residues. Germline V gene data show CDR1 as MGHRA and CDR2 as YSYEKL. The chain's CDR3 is CASSHHYFLSEQYF. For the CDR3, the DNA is TGCGCCAGCAGCCATCACTATTTTCTTTCCGAGCAGTACTTC.

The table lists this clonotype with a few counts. CDR3 amino acids: CASSLSAPGRNEQYF. Written as DNA, the CDR3 is TGTGCCAGCAGTTTATCGGCTCCGGGGCGCAATGAGCAGTACTTC. The chain employs TRBV12-3 or TRBV12-4 and TRBJ2-7; possibly TRBD1 or TRBD2 for D (5 bases each). This CDR3 region has 15 residues. V was pared by 2 bases and J by 7 bases, with 18 bases between.

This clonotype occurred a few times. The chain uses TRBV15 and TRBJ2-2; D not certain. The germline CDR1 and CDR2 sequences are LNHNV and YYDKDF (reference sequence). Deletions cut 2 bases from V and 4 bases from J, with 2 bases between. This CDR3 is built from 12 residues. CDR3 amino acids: CATSRFTGELFF. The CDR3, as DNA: TGTGCCACCAGCAGATTCACCGGGGAGCTGTTTTTT.

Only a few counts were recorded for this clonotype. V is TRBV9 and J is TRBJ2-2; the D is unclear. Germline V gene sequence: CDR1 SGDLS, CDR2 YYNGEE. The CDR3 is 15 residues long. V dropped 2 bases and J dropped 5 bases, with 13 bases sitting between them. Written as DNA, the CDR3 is TGTGCCAGCAGCGTTTCTGGCAGTTTAACCGGGGAGCTGTTTTTT. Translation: CASSVSGSLTGELFF.

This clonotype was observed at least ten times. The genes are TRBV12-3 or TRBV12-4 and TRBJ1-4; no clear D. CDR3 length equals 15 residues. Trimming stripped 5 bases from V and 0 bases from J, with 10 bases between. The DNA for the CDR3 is TGTGCCAGCAGTCTCGATTATACAACTAATGAAAAACTGTTTTTT. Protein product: CASSLDYTTNEKLFF.

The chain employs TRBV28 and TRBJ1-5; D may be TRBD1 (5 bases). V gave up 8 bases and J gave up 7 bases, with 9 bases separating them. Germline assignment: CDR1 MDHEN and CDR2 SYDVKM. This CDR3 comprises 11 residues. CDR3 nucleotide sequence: TGTGCCAGCGGGGCACAGCAGCCCCAGCATTTT. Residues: CASGAQQPQHF.

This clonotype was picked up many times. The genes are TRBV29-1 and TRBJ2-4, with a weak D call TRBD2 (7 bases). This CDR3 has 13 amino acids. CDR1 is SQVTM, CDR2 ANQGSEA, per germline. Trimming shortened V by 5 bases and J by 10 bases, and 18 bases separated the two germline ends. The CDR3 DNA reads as TGCAGCGTTAGTAGGGGGGGCCAGATAATTCAGTACTTC. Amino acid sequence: CSVSRGGQIIQYF. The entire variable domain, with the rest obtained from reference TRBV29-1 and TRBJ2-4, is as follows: SAVISQKPSRDICQRGTSLTIQCQVDSQVTMMFWYRQQPGQSLTLIATANQGSEATYESGFVIDKFPISRPNLTFSTLTVSNMSPEDSSIYLCSVSRGGQIIQYFGAGTRLSVL.

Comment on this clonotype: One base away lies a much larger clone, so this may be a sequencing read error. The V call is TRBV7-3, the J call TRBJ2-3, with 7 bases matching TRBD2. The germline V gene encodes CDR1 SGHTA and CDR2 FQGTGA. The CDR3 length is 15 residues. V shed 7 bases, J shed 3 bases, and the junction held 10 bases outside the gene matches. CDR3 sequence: CASNSPGLITDTQYF. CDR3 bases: TGTGCCAGCAACTCTCCGGGACTAATTACAGATACGCAGTATTTT.

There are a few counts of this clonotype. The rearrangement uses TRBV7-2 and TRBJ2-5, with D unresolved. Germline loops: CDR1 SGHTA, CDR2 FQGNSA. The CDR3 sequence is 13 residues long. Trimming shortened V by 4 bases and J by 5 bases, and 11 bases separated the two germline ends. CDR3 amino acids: CASSSWTGETQYF. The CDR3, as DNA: TGTGCCAGCAGCTCTTGGACCGGGGAGACCCAGTACTTC.

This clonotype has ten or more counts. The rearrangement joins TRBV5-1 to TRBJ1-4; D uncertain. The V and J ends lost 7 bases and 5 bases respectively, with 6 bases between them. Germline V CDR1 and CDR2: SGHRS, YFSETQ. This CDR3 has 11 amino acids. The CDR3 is CASRQNEKLFF. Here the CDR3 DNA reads TGCGCCAGCCGACAAAATGAAAAACTGTTTTTT.

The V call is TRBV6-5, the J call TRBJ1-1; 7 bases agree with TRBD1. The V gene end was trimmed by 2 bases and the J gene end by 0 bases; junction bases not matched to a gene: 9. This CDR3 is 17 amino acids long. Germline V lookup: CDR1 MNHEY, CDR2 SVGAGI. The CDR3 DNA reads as TGTGCCAGCAGTTACCGGGGACAGACCTACATGAACACTGAAGCTTTCTTT. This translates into CASSYRGQTYMNTEAFF.

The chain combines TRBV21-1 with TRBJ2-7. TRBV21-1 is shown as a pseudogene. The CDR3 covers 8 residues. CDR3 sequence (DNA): TGTGGCACCTACGAGCAGTACTTC. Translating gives CGTYEQYF.

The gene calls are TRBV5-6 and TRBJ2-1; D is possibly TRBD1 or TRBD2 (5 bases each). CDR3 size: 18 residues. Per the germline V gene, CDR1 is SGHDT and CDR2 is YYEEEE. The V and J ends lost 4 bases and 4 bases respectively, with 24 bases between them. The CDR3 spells CASSPTTWKGPGYNEQFF. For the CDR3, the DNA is TGTGCCAGCAGCCCTACGACCTGGAAGGGACCAGGGTACAATGAGCAGTTCTTC.

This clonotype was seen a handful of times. CDR3 DNA: TGTGCCAGCAGCTACCAGACAGGGGTGGGGACTGAAGCTTTCTTT. This sequence encodes CASSYQTGVGTEAFF. V is TRBV7-2 and J is TRBJ1-1, with 8 nucleotides matching TRBD1. CDR1 is SGHTA, CDR2 FQGNSA, per germline. V lost 4 bases, J lost 5 bases, and 9 bases stayed unmatched. The CDR3 contains 15 residues.

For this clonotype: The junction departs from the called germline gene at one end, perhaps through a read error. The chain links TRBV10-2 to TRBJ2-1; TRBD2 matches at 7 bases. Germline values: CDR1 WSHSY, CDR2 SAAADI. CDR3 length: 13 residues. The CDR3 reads CVTRGLAAREQFF. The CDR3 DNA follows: TGCGTCACCAGAGGGCTAGCGGCTCGTGAGCAGTTCTTT.

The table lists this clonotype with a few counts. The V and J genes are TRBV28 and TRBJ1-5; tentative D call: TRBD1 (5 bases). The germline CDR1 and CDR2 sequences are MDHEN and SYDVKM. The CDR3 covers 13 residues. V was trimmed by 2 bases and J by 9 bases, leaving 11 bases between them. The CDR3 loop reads CASSLAPGGPQHF. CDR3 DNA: TGTGCCAGCAGTTTAGCGCCCGGGGGGCCCCAGCATTTT.

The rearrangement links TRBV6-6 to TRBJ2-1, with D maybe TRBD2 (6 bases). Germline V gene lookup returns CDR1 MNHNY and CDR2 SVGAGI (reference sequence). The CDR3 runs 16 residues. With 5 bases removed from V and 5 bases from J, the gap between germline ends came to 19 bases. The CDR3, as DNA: TGTGCCAGCAGTACTTCCTTAGCGGCTCGGGACAATGAGCAGTTCTTC. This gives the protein CASSTSLAARDNEQFF.

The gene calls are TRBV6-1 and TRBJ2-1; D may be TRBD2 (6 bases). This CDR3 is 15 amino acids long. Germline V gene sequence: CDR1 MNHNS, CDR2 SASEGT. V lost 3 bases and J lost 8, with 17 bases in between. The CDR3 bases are TGTGCCAGCAGTGAGGAGGCAGGCGGGATCCATGAGCAGTTCTTC. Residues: CASSEEAGGIHEQFF.

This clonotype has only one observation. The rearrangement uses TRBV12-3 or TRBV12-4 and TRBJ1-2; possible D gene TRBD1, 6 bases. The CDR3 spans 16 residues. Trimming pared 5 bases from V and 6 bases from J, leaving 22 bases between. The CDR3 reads CASSRNRVLTFDGYTF. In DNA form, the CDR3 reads TGTGCCAGCAGTCGAAACAGGGTACTTACGTTTGATGGCTACACCTTC.

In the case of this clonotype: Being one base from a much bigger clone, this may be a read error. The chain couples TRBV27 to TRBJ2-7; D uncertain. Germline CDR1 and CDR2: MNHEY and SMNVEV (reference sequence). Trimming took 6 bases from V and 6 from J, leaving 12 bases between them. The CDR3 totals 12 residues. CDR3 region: CASRPSRFEQYF. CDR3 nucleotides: TGTGCCAGCAGGCCATCAAGGTTCGAGCAGTACTTC.

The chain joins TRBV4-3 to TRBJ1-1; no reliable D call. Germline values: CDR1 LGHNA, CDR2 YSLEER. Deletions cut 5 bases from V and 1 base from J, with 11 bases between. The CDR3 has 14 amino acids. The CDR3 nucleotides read TGCGCCAGCAGCAGCATGTATGGGAACACTGAAGCTTTCTTT. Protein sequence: CASSSMYGNTEAFF.

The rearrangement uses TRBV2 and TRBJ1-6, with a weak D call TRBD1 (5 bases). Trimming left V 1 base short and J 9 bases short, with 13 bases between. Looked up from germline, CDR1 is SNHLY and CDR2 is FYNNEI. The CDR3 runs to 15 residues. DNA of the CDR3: TGTGCCAGCAGTGAAGGGCAGGGAGGGTTTTCACCCCTCCACTTT. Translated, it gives CASSEGQGGFSPLHF.

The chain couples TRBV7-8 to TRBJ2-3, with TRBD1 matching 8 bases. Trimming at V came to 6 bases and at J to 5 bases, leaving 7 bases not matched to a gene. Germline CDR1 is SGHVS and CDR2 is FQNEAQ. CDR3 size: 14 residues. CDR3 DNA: TGTGCCAGCAGTGGACAGGGATCAGGAGATACGCAGTATTTT. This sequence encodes CASSGQGSGDTQYF.

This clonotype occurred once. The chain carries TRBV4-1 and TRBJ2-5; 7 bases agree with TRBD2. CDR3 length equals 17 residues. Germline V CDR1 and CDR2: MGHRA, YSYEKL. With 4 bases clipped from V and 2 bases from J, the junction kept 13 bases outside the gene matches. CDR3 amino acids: CASSPEGRSGTQETQYF. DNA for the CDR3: TGCGCCAGCAGCCCTGAGGGAAGGAGCGGGACGCAAGAGACCCAGTACTTC.